The clone carrying this TCR beta chain has a handful of counts. Antigen specificity is unknown. Each donor gave one heparinised blood draw averaging around 120 mL. The source of the sample is a study of beta chain features in type 1 diabetes. The whole isolated RNA underwent reverse transcription, so sequencing captured expressed TCRB transcripts. Naive, central memory and regulatory T cell samples came to a mean of roughly 3.9 million reads. Libraries were prepared by immunoSEQ multiplex PCR; TCRdb keeps only in-frame clonotypes and omits some of them. The data contain about 150,000 clones, approximately 8.1% of them singletons. Overall study results and limits: Researchers reported that naive, central memory and Treg TCRB repertoires appeared more similar in patients than in healthy donors.

This clonotype was sampled from a man in his late teens or twenties in good health. Material for sequencing was central memory CD4+ T cells from blood.

The CDR3 here is CASSPLDRDGSPLHF. In DNA form, the CDR3 reads TGCGCCAGCAGCCCTTTGGACAGGGATGGGTCACCCCTCCACTTT. The J gene is TRBJ1-6, the V gene TRBV4-3, with TRBD1 matching 8 bases. The junction had 9 bases not matched to a gene; V was cut back by 4 bases and J by 10 bases. Germline V gene sequence: CDR1 LGHNA, CDR2 YSLEER. The CDR3 is 15 amino acids.